A single sample is the source of the 23 T cell receptor beta chains below, sequenced in a study of control samples from healthy donors and cancer patients. Data came from immunoSEQ multiplex PCR; TCRdb stores just in-frame clones and leaves some out. The top ten hold under 30% of the sample, which has about 70,000 clones, around 82% seen once. Sequencing input: blood. The receptors stem from a man aged 45-65 years in good health.

This chain joins TRBV5-1 and TRBJ2-7, with TRBD2 as a possible D gene (6 bases). Germline V lookup: CDR1 SGHRS, CDR2 YFSETQ. This CDR3 contains 18 residues. Trimming shortened V by 1 base and J by 4 bases, and 24 bases separated the two germline ends. The CDR3 protein is CASSLRRGTSLREYEQYF. CDR3 DNA sequence: TGCGCCAGCAGCTTGAGGCGCGGGACTTCCCTACGAGAGTACGAGCAGTACTTC.

The rearrangement uses TRBV7-3 and TRBJ2-3, with D possibly matching TRBD1 (6 bases). Trimming removed 6 bases from V and 4 bases from J, with 14 bases in between. CDR3 size: 14 residues. Germline CDR1 SGHTA, CDR2 FQGTGA. The CDR3 region has the DNA TGTGCCAGCAGTTTCCAAGGGGGATCAGATACGCAGTATTTT. Translating it yields CASSFQGGSDTQYF. Looking up the rest from reference TRBV7-3 and TRBJ2-3 gives the full variable domain: GAGVSQTPSNKVTEKGKYVELRCDPISGHTALYWYRQSLGQGPEFLIYFQGTGAADDSGLPNDRFFAVRPEGSVSTLKIQRTERGDSAVYLCASSFQGGSDTQYFGPGTRLTVL.

This clone was observed a handful of times. The rearrangement uses TRBV5-4 and TRBJ2-1; no clear D gene. The length of the CDR3 is 14 residues. Germline lookup yields CDR1 SGHNT and CDR2 YYREEE (reference sequence). V was trimmed by 2 bases and J by 7 bases, leaving 13 bases between them. The CDR3: CASSFQSSPNEQFF. CDR3 bases: TGTGCCAGCAGCTTTCAGAGCTCCCCGAATGAGCAGTTCTTC.

The chain couples TRBV7-9 to TRBJ2-5, with a tentative D call TRBD2 (6 bases). Trimming took 1 base from V and 3 from J, leaving 15 bases between them. This CDR3 comprises 16 residues. In germline, CDR1 is SEHNR, CDR2 FQNEAQ (reference sequence). CDR3 in DNA: TGTGCCAGCAGCTTAGGTTCTGGGACTGTGGAAGAGACCCAGTACTTC. It yields the protein CASSLGSGTVEETQYF.

The table lists this clone with a count of one. The rearrangement uses TRBV18 and TRBJ1-3; D uncertain. The CDR3 is 12 amino acids. CDR1 is KGHSH and CDR2 is LQKENI in the germline V gene. The germline V and J ends were trimmed by 6 bases and 4 bases, with 7 bases remaining between them. DNA of the CDR3: TGTGCCAGCTCCCCTCAGGGAAACACCATATATTTT. Its translation is CASSPQGNTIYF.

This clone was counted only a few times. The chain uses TRBV30 and TRBJ1-2; 7 bases agree with TRBD1. The CDR3 runs to 16 residues. In germline, CDR1 is GTSNPN, CDR2 SVGIG (reference sequence). V trimming: 2 bases; J trimming: 9 bases; junction bases outside the gene matches: 18. In nucleotides, the CDR3 is TGTGCCTGGAGTATCCCTGAGGGGAGGGGGCGAAGACGCTACACCTTC. Translating it yields CAWSIPEGRGRRRYTF.

V and J are TRBV3-1 (or the pseudogene TRBV3-2) and TRBJ1-2, with a weak D call TRBD1 (6 bases). The CDR3 length is 14 residues. The germline V gene has CDR1 LGHDT and CDR2 YNNKEL (reference sequence). Between the trimmed V and J ends, which lost 7 bases and 0 bases, there was a span of 12 bases. Here the CDR3 reads CASTQGRANYGYTF. CDR3 DNA: TGTGCCAGCACCCAGGGGAGGGCTAACTATGGCTACACCTTC.

V and J are TRBV29-1 and TRBJ1-2, with 7 bases that match TRBD1. The CDR3 consists of 13 residues. The ends lost 0 bases at V and 8 bases at J; junction bases unmatched: 6. Germline CDR1 SQVTM, CDR2 ANQGSEA. CDR3 loop: CSVEDWQGGGYTF. The CDR3 bases are TGCAGCGTTGAAGACTGGCAGGGGGGCGGCTACACCTTC.

The CDR3 DNA is TGTGCCAGCAGTCCTCAACGGAGGGGAAGAATCAATCAGCCCCAGCATTTT. It specifies CASSPQRRGRINQPQHF. The chain links TRBV6-4 to TRBJ1-5; D might be TRBD1 (5 bases). The germline CDR1 and CDR2 sequences are MRHNA and SNTAGT. This CDR3 region has 17 residues. With 5 bases removed from V and 3 bases from J, the gap between germline ends came to 20 bases.

The genes are TRBV24-1 and TRBJ2-7, with 13 bases identical to TRBD2. Germline loops: CDR1 KGHDR, CDR2 SFDVKD. The CDR3 runs to 16 residues. V shed 4 bases, J shed 3 bases, and the junction held 5 bases outside the gene matches. The CDR3 region is CATSDGTSGTLYEQYF. The CDR3 region has the DNA TGTGCCACCAGTGACGGGACTAGCGGGACCCTCTACGAGCAGTACTTC.

V is TRBV2 and J is TRBJ2-7, with D possibly matching TRBD2 (6 bases). With 8 bases removed from V and 0 bases from J, the gap between germline ends came to 14 bases. Germline CDR1 reads SNHLY; CDR2 reads FYNNEI. The CDR3 has 14 residues. The CDR3 DNA follows: TGTGCCAGCGGGGAGGCTTCTCCCTCCTACGAGCAGTACTTC. Translation gives CASGEASPSYEQYF.

This clone has a handful of counts. The chain is built from TRBV7-2 and TRBJ1-2; no reliable D call. V was pared by 0 bases and J by 8 bases, with 13 bases between. Germline-derived CDR1 and CDR2 are SGHTA and FQGNSA. The CDR3 extends over 14 amino acids. The chain's CDR3 is CASSLAPPPAGYTF. The CDR3 DNA reads TGTGCCAGCAGCTTAGCGCCGCCACCTGCAGGCTACACCTTC.

In nucleotides, the CDR3 is TGTGCCAGTAGTATGGGCAGGGTCCCTGGAAACACCATATATTTT. Its translation: CASSMGRVPGNTIYF. The V and J genes are TRBV19 and TRBJ1-3, with D perhaps matching TRBD1 (5 bases). Germline V gene sequence: CDR1 LNHDA, CDR2 SQIVND (reference sequence). V was cut by 3 bases and J by 2 bases, with 11 bases left in between. The CDR3 is 15 residues long.

This chain joins TRBV15 and TRBJ1-1, with D possibly TRBD1 on 6 matching bases. Germline CDR1 LNHNV, CDR2 YYDKDF (reference sequence). The ends were cut back, 3 bases at V and 5 bases at J, with 13 bases in the middle. The CDR3 covers 14 residues. This CDR3 is CATSSGWGATEAFF. For the CDR3, the DNA is TGTGCCACCAGCAGTGGGTGGGGGGCTACTGAAGCTTTCTTT.

J is TRBJ1-4 and V is TRBV2; 11 bases map to TRBD1. CDR1 is SNHLY and CDR2 is FYNNEI in the germline V gene. This CDR3 spans 14 amino acids. Losses at the gene ends were 6 bases for V and 7 bases for J; bases not matched to a gene: 4. The DNA for the CDR3 is TGTGCCAGCAGGAGGGACAGGGGGTCTGAAAAACTGTTTTTT. This codes for CASRRDRGSEKLFF.

The chain has TRBV7-2 and TRBJ2-7; tentatively, D is TRBD1 or TRBD2 (5 bases each). Germline loops: CDR1 SGHTA, CDR2 FQGNSA. V was shortened by 8 bases and J by 0 bases, with 11 bases between the two germline ends. The CDR3 runs to 13 residues. CDR3 DNA: TGTGCCAGCCGGGACGCGAGCTCCTACGAGCAGTACTTC. This codes for CASRDASSYEQYF.

In this sample, this clone turned up once. V gene TRBV7-2 combines with J gene TRBJ2-1; D is perhaps TRBD1 (7 bases). The length of the CDR3 is 16 residues. Germline V gene lookup returns CDR1 SGHTA and CDR2 FQGNSA. Trimming took off 1 base at V and 9 bases at J, with 19 bases between the two ends. Written as DNA, the CDR3 is TGTGCCAGCAGCTTAGTAGGAGGGGGCGCTGGGAGTGAGCAGTTCTTC. Translating gives CASSLVGGGAGSEQFF.

This clone has just one count. V and J are TRBV4-2 and TRBJ2-2; TRBD2 matches 10 bases. The CDR3 totals 18 residues. Per the germline V gene, CDR1 is LGHNA and CDR2 is YNFKEQ. V lost 1 base and J lost 3; bases outside the gene matches: 8. The CDR3 is CASSQVAAGGPDTGELFF. In nucleotides, the CDR3 is TGTGCCAGCAGCCAAGTAGCAGCGGGGGGGCCCGACACCGGGGAGCTGTTTTTT.

The gene calls are TRBV5-1 and TRBJ1-1; 7 bases match TRBD1. This CDR3 spans 13 amino acids. The V segment lost 2 bases and the J segment 7 bases; nucleotides outside the gene matches: 5. CDR1 SGHRS and CDR2 YFSETQ come from the germline V gene. The CDR3 nucleotides are TGCGCCAGCAGCTTACTACAGGGGATTGAAGCTTTCTTT. Encoded protein: CASSLLQGIEAFF. The variable domain in full, completed from reference TRBV5-1 and TRBJ1-1, reads KAGVTQTPRYLIKTRGQQVTLSCSPISGHRSVSWYQQTPGQGLQFLFEYFSETQRNKGNFPGRFSGRQFSNSRSEMNVSTLELGDSALYLCASSLLQGIEAFFGQGTRLTVV.

The chain is built from TRBV30 and TRBJ1-5; D is possibly TRBD1 (5 bases). This CDR3 is 13 amino acids long. From germline, CDR1 is GTSNPN and CDR2 SVGIG (reference sequence). With 2 bases removed from V and 3 bases from J, the gap between germline ends came to 8 bases. CDR3 residues: CAWSNGHNQPQHF. In DNA, the CDR3 is TGTGCCTGGAGTAATGGACACAATCAGCCCCAGCATTTT.

This clone has just one count. V and J are TRBV9 and TRBJ1-2, with 7 positions matching TRBD1. Germline CDR1 SGDLS, CDR2 YYNGEE. The V gene end was trimmed by 3 bases and the J gene end by 1 base; junction bases not matched to a gene: 3. CDR3 length equals 14 residues. The CDR3 loop is CASSGDSLNYGYTF. DNA of the CDR3: TGTGCCAGCAGCGGGGACAGCCTTAACTATGGCTACACCTTC.

The V call is TRBV4-3, the J call TRBJ2-5; the D call may be TRBD1 or TRBD2 (5 bases each). The CDR3 contains 15 residues. V shed 0 bases and J shed 5 bases, with 13 bases lying between them. Germline CDR1 reads LGHNA; CDR2 reads YSLEER. CDR3 nucleotides: TGCGCCAGCAGCCAAGATTTGGGGGATGGGGAGACCCAGTACTTC. As protein: CASSQDLGDGETQYF.

The J gene is TRBJ2-2, the V gene TRBV27; 15 bases agree with TRBD2. CDR1 and CDR2 from the germline V gene are MNHEY and SMNVEV (reference sequence). The V gene end was trimmed by 4 bases and the J gene end by 7 bases; junction bases not matched to a gene: 4. This CDR3 comprises 16 residues. The CDR3 nucleotides read TGTGCCAGCAGTTGGGGACTAGCGGGAGGTATCGGGGAGCTGTTTTTT. Translating gives CASSWGLAGGIGELFF.